A single sample is the source of the 10 T cell receptor beta chains below, sequenced in a study of shared clonotypes between healthy human individuals. Clones were read by immunoSEQ multiplex PCR, and TCRdb kept only the in-frame ones, dropping some. The profile covers a few million clones, with 90% to 95% appearing a single time and under 0.45% taken by the ten largest. The sample taken for sequencing was naive CD4+ T cells from PBMCs. Subset here: CD45RA+ positively selected. The source of these receptors is a man between 18 and 35 years old in good health. Some clones in this sample may be carry-over from other donors' samples.

The genes are TRBV9 and TRBJ2-1; D may be TRBD2 (5 bases). V lost 1 base and J lost 2, with 10 bases in between. The CDR3 extends over 15 amino acids. Germline V gene lookup returns CDR1 SGDLS and CDR2 YYNGEE. The CDR3 here is CASSVLSGPYNEQFF. For the CDR3, the DNA is TGTGCCAGCAGCGTATTGAGCGGCCCCTACAATGAGCAGTTCTTC. The whole variable domain, remainder taken from reference TRBV9 and TRBJ2-1, is DSGVTQTPKHLITATGQRVTLRCSPRSGDLSVYWYQQSLDQGLQFLIQYYNGEERAKGNILERFSAQQFPDLHSELNLSSLELGDSALYFCASSVLSGPYNEQFFGPGTRLTVL.

The chain combines TRBV4-1 with TRBJ1-4; D remains ambiguous. This CDR3 region has 14 residues. The V and J ends lost 1 base and 8 bases respectively, with 11 bases between them. Germline CDR1 and CDR2: MGHRA and YSYEKL. This CDR3 reads CASSQGTLGEKLFF. In nucleotides, the CDR3 is TGCGCCAGCAGCCAAGGAACCCTCGGGGAAAAACTGTTTTTT.

The rearrangement joins TRBV27 to TRBJ2-7; the D gene is possibly TRBD2 (6 bases). V lost 7 bases and J 2 bases, leaving 18 bases between the germline ends. Germline V gene data show CDR1 as MNHEY and CDR2 as SMNVEV (reference sequence). The CDR3 is 15 amino acids. In DNA, the CDR3 is TGTGCCAGCACCCAGCCCGTCCGGGAGACCTACGAGCAGTACTTC. Protein: CASTQPVRETYEQYF.

This clone was detected only once. The chain couples TRBV7-2 to TRBJ2-5; TRBD2 matches 8 bases. V shed 3 bases, J shed 4 bases, and the junction held 7 bases outside the gene matches. Germline CDR1 is SGHTA and CDR2 is FQGNSA. The CDR3 totals 15 residues. Here the CDR3 reads CASSFVRTSTETQYF. CDR3 coding DNA: TGTGCCAGCAGCTTCGTCAGGACTAGCACAGAGACCCAGTACTTC.

The sample holds one count of this clone. This chain connects TRBV7-3 to TRBJ2-3; TRBD2 aligns across 8 bases. Germline-derived CDR1 and CDR2 are SGHTA and FQGTGA. CDR3 size: 15 residues. Unmatched junction bases numbered 7, after V lost 3 bases and J lost 5 bases. CDR3 in DNA: TGTGCCAGCAGCTTTGCGGGAGGTTACGGAGATACGCAGTATTTT. This gives the protein CASSFAGGYGDTQYF.

The gene calls are TRBV2 and TRBJ1-1; no firm D call. The germline V gene has CDR1 SNHLY and CDR2 FYNNEI. Trimming shortened V by 8 bases and J by 11 bases, and 18 bases separated the two germline ends. There are 12 residues in the CDR3. The CDR3 spells CASQQSRWEAFF. For the CDR3, the DNA is TGTGCCAGCCAACAGAGTAGGTGGGAGGCTTTCTTT. Looking up the rest from reference TRBV2 and TRBJ1-1 gives the full variable domain: EPEVTQTPSHQVTQMGQEVILRCVPISNHLYFYWYRQILGQKVEFLVSFYNNEISEKSEIFDDQFSVERPDGSNFTLKIRSTKLEDSAMYFCASQQSRWEAFFGQGTRLTVV.

Concerning this clone itself: The same CDR3 arises from other DNA sequences in this sample as well. J is TRBJ2-2 and V is TRBV5-4, with TRBD2 matching 11 bases. This CDR3 contains 16 residues. Germline V gene data show CDR1 as SGHNT and CDR2 as YYREEE (reference sequence). The ends lost 4 bases at V and 1 base at J; junction bases unmatched: 3. The CDR3 loop is CASSPGTSGNTGELFF. The DNA for the CDR3 is TGTGCCAGCAGCCCAGGGACTAGCGGGAACACCGGGGAGCTGTTTTTT. Together with reference TRBV5-4 and TRBJ2-2, the CDR3 gives the full variable domain: ETGVTQSPTHLIKTRGQQVTLRCSSQSGHNTVSWYQQALGQGPQFIFQYYREEENGRGNFPPRFSGLQFPNYSSELNVNALELDDSALYLCASSPGTSGNTGELFFGEGSRLTVL.

J is TRBJ2-7 and V is TRBV11-1; TRBD1 matches 9 bases. CDR1 SGHAT and CDR2 FQDESV come from the germline V gene (reference sequence). The CDR3 contains 14 residues. V lost 6 bases and J lost 5; bases outside the gene matches: 8. The CDR3 loop reads CASRSRDRVNEQYF. DNA for the CDR3: TGTGCCAGCAGATCCCGGGACAGGGTTAACGAGCAGTACTTC.

The gene calls are TRBV11-2 and TRBJ1-1; 9 bases match TRBD1. CDR1 and CDR2 from the germline V gene are SGHAT and FQNNGV. Losses at the gene ends were 1 base for V and 0 bases for J; bases not matched to a gene: 12. The CDR3 sequence is 19 residues long. This chain's CDR3 is CASSLVGTGQGLMNTEAFF. CDR3 nucleotides: TGTGCCAGCAGCTTAGTGGGGACGGGACAGGGATTAATGAACACTGAAGCTTTCTTT.

The genes are TRBV13 and TRBJ1-3; D perhaps matches TRBD1 (6 bases). Germline CDR1 reads PRHDT; CDR2 reads FYEKMQ (reference sequence). V was pared by 0 bases and J by 7 bases, with 16 bases between. The CDR3 runs 16 residues. CDR3 coding DNA: TGTGCCAGCAGCTTAGGCCCGGGGACAACAAGGAACACCATATATTTT. Translation gives CASSLGPGTTRNTIYF.